The rows below give T cell receptor beta chains drawn from one sample of a study of T cell responses to AZD1222 COVID-19 vaccine. Clones were read by immunoSEQ multiplex PCR, and TCRdb kept only the in-frame ones, dropping some. In the table there are some 110,000 clones, around 90% of which are singletons. The input for sequencing was peripheral blood, taken on day 0 of AZD1222 vaccination. These receptors came from an adult in good health. The CDR3 runs from the conserved cysteine through the conserved F or W. The D gene is left open where the match is weak. Clone size is not always given. Where it is, it says once, few, many or a class for expanded clones.

D gene,clone size,J gene,V gene,CDR3 protein,CDR3 DNA
.,.,TRBJ2-7,TRBV28,CASNPRGITYEQYF,TGTGCCAGCAACCCAAGGGGGATTACGTACGAGCAGTACTTC
.,.,TRBJ2-1,TRBV24-1,CATSDPGLTSYNEQFF,TGTGCCACCAGTGATCCGGGACTGACGTCCTACAATGAGCAGTTCTTC
TRBD2,.,TRBJ2-1,TRBV10-1,CVARGSSYNEQFF,TGCGTCGCGCGGGGGAGCTCCTACAATGAGCAGTTCTTC
.,.,TRBJ2-7,TRBV7-9,CASSWGTDASEQYF,TGTGCCAGCAGCTGGGGGACGGACGCCTCCGAGCAGTACTTC
TRBD1,.,TRBJ2-1,TRBV5-4,CASSLAGQGVQFF,TGTGCCAGCAGCTTGGCGGGACAGGGGGTGCAGTTCTTC
TRBD1,.,TRBJ2-7,TRBV5-1,CASSLAGQGYEQYF,TGCGCCAGCAGCTTGGCGGGACAGGGATACGAGCAGTACTTC
.,.,TRBJ1-6,TRBV27,CASKRTDNSPLHF,TGTGCCAGCAAGAGGACGGACAATTCACCCCTCCACTTT
.,.,TRBJ1-4,TRBV11-2,CASSLHRRNEKLFF,TGTGCCAGCAGCTTACACAGAAGAAATGAAAAACTGTTTTTT
.,once,TRBJ2-5,TRBV11-2,CASSFSSFSGGGQETQYF,TGTGCCAGCAGCTTCTCTAGCTTTTCAGGGGGGGGCCAAGAGACCCAGTACTTC
TRBD2,.,TRBJ2-1,TRBV5-5,CASSLATSGTSYNEQFF,TGTGCCAGCAGCTTGGCAACTAGCGGGACCTCCTACAATGAGCAGTTCTTC
.,.,TRBJ2-1,TRBV7-2,CASSLHWASHNEQFF,TGTGCCAGCAGCTTACACTGGGCTTCCCACAATGAGCAGTTCTTC
TRBD1,.,TRBJ1-1,TRBV19,CASRDRGPLGAFF,TGTGCCAGTAGGGACAGGGGCCCGCTGGGTGCTTTCTTT
TRBD1,.,TRBJ1-5,TRBV15,CATSKQGSNQPQHF,TGTGCCACCAGCAAACAGGGGAGCAATCAGCCCCAGCATTTT
.,.,TRBJ1-2,TRBV27,CASSSLTKGGYTF,TGTGCCAGCAGTTCCCTCACCAAGGGGGGCTACACCTTC
.,.,TRBJ2-5,TRBV11-2,CASSLVDTQYF,TGTGCCAGCAGCTTAGTCGACACCCAGTACTTC
TRBD2,once,TRBJ2-2,TRBV4-1,CASSQGLRGTGELFF,TGCGCCAGCAGCCAGGGACTGCGGGGGACCGGGGAGCTGTTTTTT
TRBD1,once,TRBJ2-2,TRBV19,CASSMEQGAPHTGELFF,TGTGCCAGTAGTATGGAACAGGGGGCGCCTCACACCGGGGAGCTGTTTTTT
.,.,TRBJ1-2,TRBV19,CASSPSDFLYGYTF,TGTGCCAGTAGTCCCAGCGACTTTCTCTATGGCTACACCTTC
TRBD1,.,TRBJ2-7,TRBV9,CASSVGENAGTGYYEQYF,TGTGCCAGCAGCGTAGGAGAAAACGCCGGGACAGGGTACTACGAGCAGTACTTC
.,.,TRBJ1-4,TRBV10-3,CAISSRGGEKLFF,TGTGCCATCTCGTCCAGGGGAGGTGAAAAACTGTTTTTT
.,.,TRBJ1-2,TRBV27,CASSHRGETLGYTF,TGTGCCAGCAGTCACCGGGGGGAAACCCTTGGCTACACCTTC
.,.,TRBJ2-1,TRBV19,CASRRPGLNEQFF,TGTGCCAGTAGGAGGCCAGGTTTGAATGAGCAGTTCTTC
.,once,TRBJ1-1,TRBV7-9,CASSLVPPNTEAFF,TGTGCCAGCAGCTTAGTTCCACCGAACACTGAAGCTTTCTTT
.,.,TRBJ1-2,TRBV4-3,CASSQEITGSSYGYTF,TGCGCCAGCAGCCAAGAGATCACAGGGAGCTCCTATGGCTACACCTTC